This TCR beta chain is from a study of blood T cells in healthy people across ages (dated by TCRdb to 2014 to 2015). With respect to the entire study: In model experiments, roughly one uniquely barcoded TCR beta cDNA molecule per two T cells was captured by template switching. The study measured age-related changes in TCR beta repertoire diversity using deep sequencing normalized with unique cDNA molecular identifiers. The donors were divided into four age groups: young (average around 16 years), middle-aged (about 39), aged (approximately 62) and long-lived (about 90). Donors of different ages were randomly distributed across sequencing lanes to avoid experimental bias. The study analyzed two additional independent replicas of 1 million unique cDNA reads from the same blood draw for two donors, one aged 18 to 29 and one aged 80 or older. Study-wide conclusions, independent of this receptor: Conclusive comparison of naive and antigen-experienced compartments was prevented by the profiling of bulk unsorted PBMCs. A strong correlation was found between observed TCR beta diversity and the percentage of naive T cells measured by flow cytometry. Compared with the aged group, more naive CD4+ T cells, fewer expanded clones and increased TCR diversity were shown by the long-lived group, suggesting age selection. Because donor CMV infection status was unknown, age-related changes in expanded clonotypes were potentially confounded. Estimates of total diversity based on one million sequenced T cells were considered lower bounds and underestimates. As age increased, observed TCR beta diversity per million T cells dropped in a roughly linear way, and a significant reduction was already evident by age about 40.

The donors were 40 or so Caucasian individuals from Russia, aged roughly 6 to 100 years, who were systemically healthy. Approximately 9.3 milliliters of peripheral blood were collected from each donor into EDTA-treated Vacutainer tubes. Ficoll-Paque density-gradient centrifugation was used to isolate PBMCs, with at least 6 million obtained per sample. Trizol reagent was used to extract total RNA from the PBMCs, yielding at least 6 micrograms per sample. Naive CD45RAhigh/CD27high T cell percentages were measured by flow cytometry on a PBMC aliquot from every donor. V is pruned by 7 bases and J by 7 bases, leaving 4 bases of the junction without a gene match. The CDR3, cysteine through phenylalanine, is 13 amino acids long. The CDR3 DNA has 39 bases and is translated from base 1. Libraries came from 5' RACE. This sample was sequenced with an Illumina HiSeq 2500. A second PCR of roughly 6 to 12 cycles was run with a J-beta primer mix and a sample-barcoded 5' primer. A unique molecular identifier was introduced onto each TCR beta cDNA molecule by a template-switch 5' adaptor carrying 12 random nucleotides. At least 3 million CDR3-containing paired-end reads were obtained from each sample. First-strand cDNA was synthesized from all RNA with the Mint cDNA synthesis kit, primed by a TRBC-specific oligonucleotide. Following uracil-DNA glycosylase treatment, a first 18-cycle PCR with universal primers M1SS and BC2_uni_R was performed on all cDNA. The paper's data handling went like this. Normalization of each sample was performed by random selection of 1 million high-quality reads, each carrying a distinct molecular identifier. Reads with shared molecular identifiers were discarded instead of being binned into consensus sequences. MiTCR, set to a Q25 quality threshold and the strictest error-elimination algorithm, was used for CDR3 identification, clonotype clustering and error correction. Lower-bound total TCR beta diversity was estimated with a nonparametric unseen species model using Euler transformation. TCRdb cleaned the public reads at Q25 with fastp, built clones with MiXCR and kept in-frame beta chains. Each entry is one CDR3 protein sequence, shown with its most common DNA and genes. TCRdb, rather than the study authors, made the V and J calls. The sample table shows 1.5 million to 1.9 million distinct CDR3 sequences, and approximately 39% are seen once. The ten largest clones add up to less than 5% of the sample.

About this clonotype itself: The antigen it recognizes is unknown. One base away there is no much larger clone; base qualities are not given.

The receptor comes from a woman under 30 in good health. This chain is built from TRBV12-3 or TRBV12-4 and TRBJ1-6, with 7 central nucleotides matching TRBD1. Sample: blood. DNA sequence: TGTGCCAGCACCGAGACAGGGAATTCACCCCTCCACTTT. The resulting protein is CASTETGNSPLHF.